A selection of T cell receptor beta chains follows, all from one sample in a study of blood T cell repertoires in COVID-19. Here immunoSEQ multiplex PCR was the method, and the copy in TCRdb shows in-frame clones only, minus some. The sample records roughly 63,000 clones, 75% to 90% being singletons. Input material: peripheral blood. These receptors were taken from a man aged 45-65 years with active COVID-19. Both conserved end residues are part of each CDR3. D genes are given only for firm matches. Some rows mark clone size as missing; the rest say once, few, many or name a class of expanded clone.

D	V	size	J	DNA	CDR3
NA	TRBV7-2	NA	TRBJ2-5	TGTGCCAGCAGCGTAAACGGAGGGCAAGAGACCCAGTACTTC	CASSVNGGQETQYF
TRBD2	TRBV10-3	once	TRBJ2-3	TGTGCCATCAGAAGCGGGGGGACAGATACGCAGTATTTT	CAIRSGGTDTQYF
TRBD1	TRBV10-1	NA	TRBJ2-7	TGCGCCAGCAGTTCGGACAGGGTGGACTACGAGCAGTACTTC	CASSSDRVDYEQYF
TRBD1	TRBV11-2	NA	TRBJ1-6	TGTGCCAGCAGCTTTTTGGGGACAGGGGGGTCACCCCTCCACTTT	CASSFLGTGGSPLHF
TRBD2	TRBV6-5	NA	TRBJ2-5	TGTGCCAGCACCTTTGGGACTACCGAGACCCAGTACTTC	CASTFGTTETQYF
TRBD2	TRBV7-9	NA	TRBJ2-1	TGTGCCAGCAGGCCCCGGGAGGTCGCAGTTAATGAGCAGTTCTTC	CASRPREVAVNEQFF
NA	TRBV6-2/TRBV6-3	few	TRBJ1-5	TGTGCCAGCAGTTACGTGGAGATCTCCCAGCCCCAGCATTTT	CASSYVEISQPQHF
NA	TRBV7-2	NA	TRBJ2-7	TGTGCCAGCTCACGGACAGAGAGCTCCTACGAGCAGTACTTC	CASSRTESSYEQYF
NA	TRBV2	NA	TRBJ2-5	TGTGCCAGCACGGGCGGGACCAGTCAGACCCAGTACTTC	CASTGGTSQTQYF
NA	TRBV27	NA	TRBJ1-1	TGTGCCAGCAGCAATCAGGGGTTTTGGGGGGGCACTGAAGCTTTCTTT	CASSNQGFWGGTEAFF
TRBD2	TRBV7-2	NA	TRBJ2-1	TGTGCCAGCAGCCGGACTAGCGATCGCTACAATGAGCAGTTCTTC	CASSRTSDRYNEQFF
NA	TRBV30	NA	TRBJ2-3	TGTGCCTGGAGTGTACTATTAACAGATACGCAGTATTTT	CAWSVLLTDTQYF
TRBD1	TRBV6-1	NA	TRBJ2-1	TGTGCCAGCAGTGAATACTTTGGACAGGGGGCCCACAATGAGCAGTTCTTC	CASSEYFGQGAHNEQFF
NA	TRBV5-5	NA	TRBJ1-1	TGTGCCAGCGCCCCGGCGGGGAACACTGAAGCTTTCTTT	CASAPAGNTEAFF
NA	TRBV5-6	once	TRBJ1-2	TGTGCCAGCAGCCCCTCAGGGAACTATGGCTACACCTTC	CASSPSGNYGYTF